These T cell receptor beta chains were read from a single sample in a study of OX40 agonist ivuxolimab in advanced cancers. The repertoire was sequenced with immunoSEQ multiplex PCR; TCRdb's copy has only in-frame clones and lacks some. The table has 80,000 to 100,000 clones, approximately 90% seen once. The sequenced sample was CD4+ or CD8+ T cells sorted from blood, obtained in a trial of the OX40 agonist ivuxolimab. The receptors originated from an adult with an advanced solid tumor such as melanoma, head and neck, liver or kidney cancer. The CDR3 runs from the conserved cysteine through the conserved F or W. The order of the fields is V gene, CDR3 protein.

>TRBV27
CASSLQGQGATHEQYF
>TRBV4-1
CASSQVLGGGAGDEQFF
>TRBV15
CATSSAGVSGNTIYF
>TRBV5-4
CASSSGTSADTQYF
>TRBV19
CASSTGDRETQYF
>TRBV28
CASGPTYEQYF
>TRBV19
CASCQTNEKLFF
>TRBV6-5
CASSYSRPSSGNTIYF
>TRBV7-2
CASSMYTEAFF
>TRBV28
CASRKGQGYGYTF
>TRBV2
CASTWTGLNTGELFF
>TRBV5-1
CASSTGTGNQPQHF
>TRBV11-2
CASSRRQTGWAFF
>TRBV28
CASSTGQGPDTQYF
>TRBV16
CASEPQGASSGELFF
>TRBV4-1
CASSQVRGGQETQYF
>TRBV4-3
CASSQGAGGPDTQYF
>TRBV28
CASRSSGYNQPQHF
>TRBV12-5
CASGWSWSEQYF
>TRBV27
CASSLYRGTNEKLFF
>TRBV2
CASSEGSSGGTDTQYF
>TRBV10-3
CAISDTGTGGKYF
>TRBV6-5
CASSREGGDEKLFF
>TRBV9
CASSVDSAGSPDTQYF
>TRBV4-3
CASSLQWAREAFF
>TRBV7-9
CASSSSGRFEKLFF
>TRBV6-4
CASSDSSGGFSPLHF
>TRBV10-3
CAIRNGLEGTGEAFF
>TRBV28
CASGTPLGVDTEAFF
>TRBV18
CASSPPGRGNTEAFF
>TRBV6-1
CASSEAQQGAEGYTF
>TRBV10-3
CAISEEVGAFF
>TRBV6-5
CASSRDSGGEQYF
>TRBV19
CASSHRGLAGGRRNEQFF
>TRBV19
CASSIDRINEQFF
>TRBV4-3
CASSQDSGGYNEQFF
>TRBV5-1
CASSKTSGDYEQYF
>TRBV4-3
CASSQEIRKVPLAKNIQYF
>TRBV30
CAWSVRENQPQHF